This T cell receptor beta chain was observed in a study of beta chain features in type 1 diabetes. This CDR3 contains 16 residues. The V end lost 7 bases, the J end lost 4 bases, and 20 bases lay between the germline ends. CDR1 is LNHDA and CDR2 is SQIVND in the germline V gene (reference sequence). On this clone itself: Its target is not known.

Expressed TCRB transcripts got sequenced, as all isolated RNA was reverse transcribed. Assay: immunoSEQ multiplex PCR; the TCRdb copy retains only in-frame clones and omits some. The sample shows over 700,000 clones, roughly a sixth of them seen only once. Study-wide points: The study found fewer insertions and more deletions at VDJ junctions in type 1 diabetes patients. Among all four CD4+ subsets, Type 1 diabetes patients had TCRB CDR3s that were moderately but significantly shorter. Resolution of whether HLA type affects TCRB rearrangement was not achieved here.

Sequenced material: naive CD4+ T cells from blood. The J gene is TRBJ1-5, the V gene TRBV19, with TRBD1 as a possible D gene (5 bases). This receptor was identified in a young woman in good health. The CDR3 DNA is TGTGCCAGTAACCCAACCGGGACTACCCTTAATCAGCCCCAGCATTTT. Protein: CASNPTGTTLNQPQHF.